The rows below give T cell receptor beta chains drawn from one sample of a study of identifying expanded T cells in peripheral blood. Assay: immunoSEQ multiplex PCR; the TCRdb copy retains only in-frame clones and omits some. The sample shows 70,000 to 100,000 clones, 88% of them seen only once. The sample taken for sequencing was blood. These receptors were collected from a person aged 18-69 years in good health. Both conserved end residues are part of each CDR3. D genes are given only for firm matches. Some rows have no size entry. The others give once, few or many, or a class for an expanded clone.

>.|.|TRBV28|TRBJ1-2
TGTGCCAGCAGCCCAGACCCACCTAACTATGGCTACACCTTC
CASSPDPPNYGYTF
>.|.|TRBV2|TRBJ1-4
TGTGCCAGCAGTGTACGGACTAATGAAAAACTGTTTTTT
CASSVRTNEKLFF
>.|.|TRBV4-1|TRBJ2-3
TGCGCCAGCAGCCAAGAGGGCGCGCCCTACACAGATACGCAGTATTTT
CASSQEGAPYTDTQYF
>.|.|TRBV6-1|TRBJ1-3
TGTGCCGGGCAGAGTACTGGAAACACCATATATTTT
CAGQSTGNTIYF
>.|.|TRBV6-5|TRBJ2-7
TGTGCCAGCAGCATTGACCCGTACAACTACGAGCAGTACTTC
CASSIDPYNYEQYF
>TRBD1|.|TRBV30|TRBJ2-7
TGTGCCGGGAACAGGGGGCGCAACTACGAGCAGTACTTC
CAGNRGRNYEQYF
>.|.|TRBV4-1|TRBJ1-5
TGCGCCAGCAGCCCCAGAGGACAATCTCAGCCCCAGCATTTT
CASSPRGQSQPQHF
>TRBD2|few|TRBV28|TRBJ2-3
TGTGCCACCTTAGCGGGGGGGGCGGAAGATACGCAGTATTTT
CATLAGGAEDTQYF
>.|.|TRBV4-3|TRBJ2-3
TGCGCCAGCAGCCAAAATACCGGTGGGGACGGCACAGATACGCAGTATTTT
CASSQNTGGDGTDTQYF
>.|.|TRBV10-1|TRBJ2-7
TGCGCCAGCAGTGAGTTGTCAGGGAGCTACGAGCAGTACTTC
CASSELSGSYEQYF
>TRBD2|few|TRBV10-1|TRBJ2-7
TGCGCCAGCTCTAAAAGTCAAGAAGCGGGGTACGAGCAGTACTTC
CASSKSQEAGYEQYF
>.|.|TRBV2|TRBJ1-5
TGTGCCAGCACACAGGCCGAAAGCAATCAGCCCCAGCATTTT
CASTQAESNQPQHF
>TRBD1|.|TRBV10-3|TRBJ1-4
TGTGCCATGTCAGGGGGTTCTAATGAAAAACTGTTTTTT
CAMSGGSNEKLFF
>.|.|TRBV6-5|TRBJ2-7
TGTGCCAGCAGTCGGGGGACCTACGAGCAGTACTTC
CASSRGTYEQYF
>.|.|TRBV28|TRBJ2-5
TGTGCCAGCAGTTTATCCACAGGTGTCGGACAAGAGACCCAGTACTTC
CASSLSTGVGQETQYF
>.|.|TRBV28|TRBJ2-3
TGTGCCAGCAGGTCAGAATTTAGGGCGCAGTATTTT
CASRSEFRAQYF
>.|.|TRBV5-4|TRBJ2-5
TGTGCCAGCAGCTTGGACCGCGAGACCCAGTACTTC
CASSLDRETQYF
>.|.|TRBV28|TRBJ2-5
TGTGCCAGCCCCCCCCCTTTTGGACCCGGGGAGACCCAGTACTTC
CASPPPFGPGETQYF
>TRBD2|.|TRBV10-1|TRBJ2-2
TGCGCCAGCAGTGTACTAGCGGGAGCCACCGGGGAGCTGTTTTTT
CASSVLAGATGELFF
>TRBD1|.|TRBV6-6|TRBJ2-5
TGTGCCAGCAGCCGGACAGGGAAGGGGACCCAGTACTTC
CASSRTGKGTQYF
>.|.|TRBV5-6|TRBJ1-1
TGTGCCAGCAGCTTGAGGGGCCCCTTTGAAGCTTTCTTT
CASSLRGPFEAFF
>TRBD1|.|TRBV5-1|TRBJ2-1
TGCGCCAGCAGATTAGGACAGGGGAAAAACAATGAGCAGTTCTTC
CASRLGQGKNNEQFF
>.|.|TRBV6-5|TRBJ1-2
TGTGCCAGCAGTGTTTTGTATGGCTACACCTTC
CASSVLYGYTF
>.|once|TRBV4-1|TRBJ2-7
TGCGCCAGCAGCCAAGAGAACTTAGCCTACGAGCAGTACTTC
CASSQENLAYEQYF
>.|.|TRBV28|TRBJ2-7
TGTGCCAGCAGTCCCTTAGCGGACCTGACTTACGAGCAGTACTTC
CASSPLADLTYEQYF
>.|.|TRBV6-1|TRBJ1-1
TGTGCCGGGAGTACAGCCATGAACACTGAAGCTTTCTTT
CAGSTAMNTEAFF
>TRBD2|.|TRBV6-4|TRBJ2-3
TGTGCCAGCAGTGCGGGGGGGCCAGATACGCAGTATTTT
CASSAGGPDTQYF
>.|.|TRBV15|TRBJ2-2
TGTGCCACCAGCAGAGACAGGGGGGGACACACCGGGGAGCTGTTTTTT
CATSRDRGGHTGELFF
>TRBD1|.|TRBV4-1|TRBJ2-7
TGCGCCAGCAGCCACACAGGGGGAATCTACGAGCAGTACTTC
CASSHTGGIYEQYF
>TRBD1|.|TRBV19|TRBJ2-7
TGTGCCAGTACCACGGGACAGGGGACCTACGAGCAGTACTTC
CASTTGQGTYEQYF
>TRBD1|.|TRBV5-4|TRBJ2-2
TGTGCCAGCAGCTTGGGTGTGGGACAGGTAACGAACACCGGGGAGCTGTTTTTT
CASSLGVGQVTNTGELFF
>.|.|TRBV27|TRBJ1-4
TGTGCCAGCAGTTTATCGATTGGGTTTAGTGAAAAACTGTTTTTT
CASSLSIGFSEKLFF
>.|.|TRBV5-1|TRBJ2-7
TGCGCCAGCAGCTTGGGTTTAGGGGCCGAGCAGTACTTC
CASSLGLGAEQYF
>TRBD2|few|TRBV2|TRBJ2-1
TGTGCCAGCAGTCGGACTAGCGGGGGATATTTCAATGAGCAGTTCTTC
CASSRTSGGYFNEQFF
>.|few|TRBV7-9|TRBJ2-2
TGTGCCAGCAGCCCCAGGGACGGGGAGCTGTTTTTT
CASSPRDGELFF
>TRBD2|.|TRBV15|TRBJ2-7
TGTGCCACCAGCAACCGACTAGCGGGGGGCTACGAGCAGTACTTC
CATSNRLAGGYEQYF
>.|.|TRBV5-3|TRBJ2-1
TGTGCCAGAAGCGCTCTGTCAGCGCGACCCGGGAATGAGCAGTTCTTC
CARSALSARPGNEQFF
>TRBD2|.|TRBV6-1|TRBJ2-7
TGTGCCAGCAGTGAAGGGACTAGCGGGAGTTACGAGCAGTACTTC
CASSEGTSGSYEQYF
>.|.|TRBV5-1|TRBJ2-5
TGCGCCAGCAGCGGAGCAGGGGAGACCCAGTACTTC
CASSGAGETQYF
>.|.|TRBV2|TRBJ2-3
TGTGCCAGTTCCCGGGATCCGAACTTAGCGGAGGTTAGCACAGATACGCAGTATTTT
CASSRDPNLAEVSTDTQYF
>.|.|TRBV6-1|TRBJ1-5
TGTGCCAGCAGTGAAGTGGGGAAAGGCAATCAGCCCCAGCATTTT
CASSEVGKGNQPQHF
>.|.|TRBV21-1|TRBJ2-2
TGTGCCAGCAGCAAGGACAGGGAGGAGCTGTTTTTT
CASSKDREELFF
>TRBD2|.|TRBV6-1|TRBJ2-4
TGTGCCAGCACGGATGGGGGGGACATTCAGTACTTC
CASTDGGDIQYF
>TRBD1|.|TRBV5-1|TRBJ2-7
TGCGCCAGCAGATACAGTTCGGGGACAGGGTTGGGAGAGCAGTACTTC
CASRYSSGTGLGEQYF
>.|.|TRBV21-1|TRBJ1-1
TGTGCCAGCAGCAAAGATCGGGGGGCGGTTGAAGCTTTCTTT
CASSKDRGAVEAFF
>TRBD2|.|TRBV28|TRBJ2-1
TGTGCCAGCGAGCTAGCGGGAGAGTATGAGCAGTTCTTC
CASELAGEYEQFF
>.|.|TRBV18|TRBJ1-3
TGTGCCAGCTCACCCCCAGTGGACACCATATATTTT
CASSPPVDTIYF
>.|.|TRBV6-5|TRBJ1-2
TGTGCCAGCAGCCCGGGGGGGGCCGGTGGCTACACCTTC
CASSPGGAGGYTF